The 7 T cell receptor beta chains reported below all come from one sample, sequenced in a study of blood T cell repertoires in COVID-19. Produced via immunoSEQ multiplex PCR; TCRdb's table is partial and in-frame only. The sample lists about 220,000 clones, around 81% occurring once. Sequenced: peripheral blood. The receptors originated from a woman aged 70-85 years with acute or convalescent COVID-19.

The chain combines TRBV19 with TRBJ1-3; a weak D match, TRBD1 (6 bases). Germline assignment: CDR1 LNHDA and CDR2 SQIVND (reference sequence). CDR3 length: 16 amino acids. V was shortened by 10 bases and J by 0 bases, with 19 bases between the two germline ends. The chain's CDR3 is CATQAQGSSSGNTIYF. Written as DNA, the CDR3 is TGTGCCACCCAGGCCCAGGGGTCGAGCTCTGGAAACACCATATATTTT. The full variable domain, in which reference TRBV19 and TRBJ1-3 provide the parts outside the CDR3, is DGGITQSPKYLFRKEGQNVTLSCEQNLNHDAMYWYRQDPGQGLRLIYYSQIVNDFQKGDIAEGYSVSREKKESFPLTVTSAQKNPTAFYLCATQAQGSSSGNTIYFGEGSWLTVV.

This clone was recorded many times. The V gene is TRBV7-3, the J gene TRBJ1-1; D might be TRBD1 (5 bases). V was cut by 3 bases and J by 3 bases, with 8 bases left in between. The CDR3 totals 13 residues. The germline CDR1 and CDR2 sequences are SGHTA and FQGTGA. The DNA of the CDR3 is TGTGCCAGCAGCTTTACAGGTGACACTGAAGCTTTCTTT. Translation: CASSFTGDTEAFF.

This chain connects TRBV10-3 to TRBJ2-2; 7 bases agree with TRBD2. From germline, CDR1 is ENHRY and CDR2 SYGVKD. The length of the CDR3 is 15 residues. Losses at the gene ends were 8 bases for V and 0 bases for J; bases not matched to a gene: 6. CDR3 in amino acids: CAIGRGLTNTGELFF. In DNA form, the CDR3 reads TGTGCCATCGGGAGGGGACTTACGAACACCGGGGAGCTGTTTTTT.

This clone appeared once. The rearrangement joins TRBV28 to TRBJ1-6; 10 nucleotides agree with TRBD1. J lost 9 bases, V lost 7 bases, and 6 bases had no gene match. This CDR3 region has 14 residues. CDR1 and CDR2 from the germline V gene are MDHEN and SYDVKM. In nucleotides, the CDR3 is TGTGCCAGCACCTCCGGGACAGGGGCTTCACCCCTCCACTTT. Protein: CASTSGTGASPLHF.

This chain links TRBV5-1 with TRBJ1-1; possible D gene TRBD1, 6 bases. Trimming removed 2 bases from V and 3 bases from J, with 17 bases in between. CDR1 and CDR2 from the germline V gene are SGHRS and YFSETQ. There are 16 residues in the CDR3. This CDR3 reads CASSFNTGRADTEAFF. CDR3 DNA sequence: TGCGCCAGCAGCTTTAATACAGGGCGGGCTGACACTGAAGCTTTCTTT.

The DNA for the CDR3 is TGTGCCAGCAGCTTAAATGCTAGGCAGCCAGATACGCAGTATTTT. Translated, it gives CASSLNARQPDTQYF. The chain is built from TRBV7-9 and TRBJ2-3; D is unresolved. The CDR3 runs to 15 residues. Germline V gene data show CDR1 as SEHNR and CDR2 as FQNEAQ (reference sequence). The V end was cut by 2 bases, the J end by 4 bases, with 13 bases between.

The chain joins TRBV9 to TRBJ2-6; D possibly corresponds to TRBD1 (5 bases). This CDR3 comprises 16 residues. The V gene lost 4 bases and the J gene lost 4 bases, with 15 bases spanning the gap. The V gene's germline CDR1 is SGDLS and CDR2 YYNGEE. Here the CDR3 reads CASSTHPGSGANVLTF. The DNA for the CDR3 is TGTGCCAGCAGCACCCACCCAGGGTCCGGGGCCAACGTCCTGACTTTC.